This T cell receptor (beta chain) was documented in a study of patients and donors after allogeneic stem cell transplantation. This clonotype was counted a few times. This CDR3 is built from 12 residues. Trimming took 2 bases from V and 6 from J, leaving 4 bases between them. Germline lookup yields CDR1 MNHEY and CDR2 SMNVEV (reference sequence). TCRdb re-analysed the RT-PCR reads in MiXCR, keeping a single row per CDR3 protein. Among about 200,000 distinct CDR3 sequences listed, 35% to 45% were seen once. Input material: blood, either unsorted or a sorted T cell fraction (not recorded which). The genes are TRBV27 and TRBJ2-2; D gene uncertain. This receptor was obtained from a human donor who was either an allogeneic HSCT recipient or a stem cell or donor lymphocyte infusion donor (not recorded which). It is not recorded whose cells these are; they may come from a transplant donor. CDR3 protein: CASSLPAGELFF. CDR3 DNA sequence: TGTGCCAGCAGTTTACCTGCCGGGGAGCTGTTTTTT.